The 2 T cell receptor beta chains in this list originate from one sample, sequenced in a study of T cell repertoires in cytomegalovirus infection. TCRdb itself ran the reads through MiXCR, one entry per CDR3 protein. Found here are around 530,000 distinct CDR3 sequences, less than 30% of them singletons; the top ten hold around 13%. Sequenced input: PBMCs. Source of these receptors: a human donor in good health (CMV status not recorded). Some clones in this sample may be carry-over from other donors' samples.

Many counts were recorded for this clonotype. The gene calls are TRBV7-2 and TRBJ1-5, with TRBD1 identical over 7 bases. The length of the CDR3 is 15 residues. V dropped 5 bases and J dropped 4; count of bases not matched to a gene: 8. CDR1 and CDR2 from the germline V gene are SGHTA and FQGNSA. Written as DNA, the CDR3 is TGTGCCAGCAGCCCGCAGACAGGGTGGAATCAGCCCCAGCATTTT. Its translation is CASSPQTGWNQPQHF.

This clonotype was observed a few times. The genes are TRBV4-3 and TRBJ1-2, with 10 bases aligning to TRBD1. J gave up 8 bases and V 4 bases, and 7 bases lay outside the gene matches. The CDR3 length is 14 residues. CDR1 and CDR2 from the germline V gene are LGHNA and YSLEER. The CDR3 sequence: CASSLAGQGRGYTF. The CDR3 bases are TGCGCCAGCAGCCTGGCGGGACAGGGGAGAGGCTACACCTTC.